The 8 T cell receptor beta chains presented below share a single source sample, sequenced in a study of neurological immune-mediated disorders. TCRdb re-analysed the 5' RACE reads in MiXCR, keeping a single row per CDR3 protein. The sample shows roughly 48,000 distinct CDR3 sequences, about 5.8% of them seen only once. Sequenced material: CD4+ T cells from blood. All receptors derive from a young woman with multiple sclerosis.

In this sample, this clonotype turned up many times. The chain employs TRBV6-5 and TRBJ1-6; 7 nucleotides line up with TRBD1. The trim removed 7 bases at V and 10 bases at J, leaving 13 bases unmatched. Looked up from germline, CDR1 is MNHEY and CDR2 is SVGAGI. The CDR3 spans 15 residues. The CDR3 region is CASKSPGQRRSPLHF. Here the CDR3 DNA reads TGTGCCAGCAAATCCCCGGGACAGCGACGGTCACCCCTCCACTTT.

Ten or more counts support this clonotype. The rearrangement joins TRBV20-1 to TRBJ2-4, with a tentative D call TRBD2 (6 bases). The germline V and J ends were trimmed by 5 bases and 4 bases, with 18 bases remaining between them. Looked up from germline, CDR1 is DFQATT and CDR2 is SNEGSKA (reference sequence). CDR3 length equals 15 residues. CDR3 sequence (DNA): TGCAGTGCTTGGGGACGCAGGAGGGAAAAAAACATTCAGTACTTC. Its protein product is CSAWGRRREKNIQYF.

The genes are TRBV5-4 and TRBJ2-2; D uncertain. The germline V gene has CDR1 SGHNT and CDR2 YYREEE (reference sequence). Trimming took 0 bases from V and 5 from J, leaving 11 bases between them. The CDR3 sequence is 15 residues long. The CDR3 sequence is CASSLESSQTGELFF. The CDR3 nucleotides read TGTGCCAGCAGCTTGGAATCGTCCCAAACCGGGGAGCTGTTTTTT.

This clonotype was recorded many times. This chain links TRBV12-3 or TRBV12-4 with TRBJ2-2, with D perhaps being TRBD1 or TRBD2 (5 bases each). Trimming shortened V by 3 bases and J by 3 bases, and 8 bases separated the two germline ends. The CDR3 spans 14 residues. For the CDR3, the DNA is TGTGCCAGCAGTTTGGGGGTCGACACCGGGGAGCTGTTTTTT. Translated, it gives CASSLGVDTGELFF.

At least ten counts were recorded for this clonotype. DNA for the CDR3: TGTGCCAGCAGTGACAGCTCCTATGGCTACACCTTC. This codes for CASSDSSYGYTF. The chain couples TRBV6-2 or TRBV6-3 to TRBJ1-2; tentatively, D is TRBD1 (5 bases). Trimming took 5 bases from V and 4 from J, leaving 8 bases between them. Germline CDR1 and CDR2: MNHEY and SVGEGT. The CDR3 has 12 amino acids.

This clonotype was detected many times. The chain combines TRBV20-1 with TRBJ2-3; no clear D. The CDR3 sequence is 14 residues long. In germline, CDR1 is DFQATT, CDR2 SNEGSKA (reference sequence). V shed 6 bases and J shed 1 base, with 14 bases lying between them. This CDR3 is CSARSLEGTDTQYF. CDR3 DNA sequence: TGCAGTGCAAGATCTCTAGAGGGCACAGATACGCAGTATTTT.

This clonotype was seen a few times. The chain links TRBV18 to TRBJ2-7; unclear D gene. Trimming removed 2 bases from V and 4 bases from J, with 15 bases in between. The CDR3 consists of 15 residues. Germline V gives CDR1 KGHSH, CDR2 LQKENI. The CDR3 protein is CASSPGQAKNYEQYF. The DNA for the CDR3 is TGTGCCAGCTCACCAGGGCAGGCAAAAAATTACGAGCAGTACTTC.

V gene TRBV30 combines with J gene TRBJ2-7, with D unclear. In germline, CDR1 is GTSNPN, CDR2 SVGIG (reference sequence). V was pared by 0 bases and J by 4 bases, with 7 bases between. The CDR3 is 12 residues long. CDR3 residues: CAWSVRAYEQYF. In DNA, the CDR3 is TGTGCCTGGAGTGTTCGTGCTTACGAGCAGTACTTC. The full variable domain, rest sourced from reference TRBV30 and TRBJ2-7, is SQTIHQWPATLVQPVGSPLSLECTVEGTSNPNLYWYRQAAGRGLQLLFYSVGIGQISSEVPQNLSASRPQDRQFILSSKKLLLSDSGFYLCAWSVRAYEQYFGPGTRLTVT.